A selection of T cell receptor beta chains follows, all from one sample in a study of CD8 T cells in ankylosing spondylitis. From the 5' RACE reads, TCRdb called clonotypes with MiXCR, one entry per CDR3 protein. The profile shows fewer than 400,000 distinct CDR3 sequences, roughly 14% of them singletons. The sample was blood, either unsorted or a sorted T cell fraction (not recorded which). The receptors here all came from a male donor with ankylosing spondylitis or in good health (not recorded which). Each CDR3 is given without its conserved first and last residue. Not all rows give a size; the values are once, few, many and, for expanded clones, a class.

v_gene	j_gene	abundance	CDR3aa
TRBV12-3/TRBV12-4	TRBJ1-1	-	ASNTLGRDTIEAF
TRBV12-3/TRBV12-4	TRBJ1-4	few	ASSLGPQGGNEKLF
TRBV29-1	TRBJ2-4	-	SASDSKNIQY
TRBV7-2	TRBJ2-3	many	ASSWGQADTQY
TRBV9	TRBJ2-5	-	ASSVGEETQY
TRBV11-2	TRBJ2-5	-	ASSFMAIQGETQY
TRBV20-1	TRBJ1-2	few	SAQQGSTYGYT
TRBV4-1	TRBJ2-5	-	ASSQFKVRQETQY
TRBV12-3/TRBV12-4	TRBJ2-3	-	ATRGGRSTDTQY
TRBV29-1	TRBJ1-5	-	SVGSGVFSQPQH
TRBV20-1	TRBJ2-6	few	SARQDRAGANVLT
TRBV5-1	TRBJ2-2	-	ASSFGTGRSGELF
TRBV4-2	TRBJ2-2	few	ASSPLEGQRGGVWTGELF
TRBV12-3/TRBV12-4	TRBJ2-7	few	ASSLAESSYEQY
TRBV7-2	TRBJ2-7	-	ASSLIGTSVYEQY
TRBV20-1	TRBJ2-5	few	SAPRSGVGWRETQY
TRBV7-2	TRBJ2-5	many	ASSSRNRLAGGETQY
TRBV29-1	TRBJ2-1	-	SVAGRGAYNEQF
TRBV25-1	TRBJ2-3	-	ASSESRGGGTDTQY
TRBV5-1	TRBJ2-5	many	ASAWTSFEETQY
TRBV12-3/TRBV12-4	TRBJ2-7	few	ASRKTGENYEQY
TRBV5-1	TRBJ2-4	few	ASSLNSGQNIQY
TRBV10-1	TRBJ2-1	-	ASSEKGRPRNEQF
TRBV10-3	TRBJ1-1	-	AISGVNTEAF
TRBV2	TRBJ1-5	-	ASSGGGRGNQPQH
TRBV5-1	TRBJ1-2	-	ASSLDNPRDYGYT
TRBV19	TRBJ1-6	few	ASTWQGSSYNSPLH
TRBV6-1	TRBJ2-2	few	ASRTPTRAGELF
TRBV20-1	TRBJ2-3	few	SATVDTQY
TRBV30	TRBJ2-7	-	AWSVTDRWKAEQY
TRBV9	TRBJ2-5	-	ASSPSVSAQETQY
TRBV30	TRBJ1-1	-	AWSAQVNTEAF
TRBV6-2/TRBV6-3	TRBJ1-4	-	ASRLWRDRYTSATNEKLF
TRBV4-1	TRBJ1-1	few	ASSQDIQGNTEAF